This T cell receptor beta chain was found in a study of blood T cell repertoires in COVID-19. Study at large: Spain, Italy and the United States supplied samples that represented acute and convalescent COVID-19. Sample material is recorded as cDNA or gDNA derived from T cells, B-cell-depleted T cells, or PBMCs.

V was shortened by 8 bases and J by 4 bases, with 19 bases between the two germline ends. This CDR3 spans 14 amino acids. Germline V gives CDR1 GTSNPN, CDR2 SVGIG (reference sequence). In the authors' methods: Amplification of reference gene primers provided the estimated nucleated cell counts. Only in-frame clones appear in the TCRdb table, and some are missing; sequencing was by immunoSEQ multiplex PCR. Clone size and the V and J calls come from that table; the DNA yielded D and trimming. The table lists 330,000 or so clones, 88% of them singletons, with over 0.9% in the top ten. Within the 2 weeks before study entry, each person in the exposed group met a COVID-19 case.

The sequenced sample was PBMCs or T cells enriched from blood (not recorded which). The chain uses TRBV30 and TRBJ2-3, with D tentatively TRBD1 (6 bases). The receptor comes from a woman aged 30 to 39 who had been exposed to COVID-19. CDR3 DNA sequence: TGTGCCCGGGCGTTTAGGGGGAAGTCAGATACGCAGTATTTT. Its protein product is CARAFRGKSDTQYF.